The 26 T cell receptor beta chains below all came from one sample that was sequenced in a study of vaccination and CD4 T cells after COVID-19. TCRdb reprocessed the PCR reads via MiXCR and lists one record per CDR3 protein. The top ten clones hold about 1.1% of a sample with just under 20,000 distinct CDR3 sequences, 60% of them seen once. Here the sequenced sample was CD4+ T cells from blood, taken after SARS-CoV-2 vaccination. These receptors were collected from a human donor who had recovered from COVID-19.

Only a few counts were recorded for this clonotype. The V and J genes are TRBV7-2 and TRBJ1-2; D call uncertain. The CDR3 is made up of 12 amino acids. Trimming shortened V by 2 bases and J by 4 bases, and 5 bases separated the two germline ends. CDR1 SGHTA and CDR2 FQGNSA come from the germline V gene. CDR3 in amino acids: CASSLQRYGYTF. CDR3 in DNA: TGTGCCAGCAGCTTACAACGCTATGGCTACACCTTC.

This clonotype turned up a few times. The CDR3 protein is CASRDGYSPLHF. For the CDR3, the DNA is TGTGCCAGCAGGGATGGGTATTCACCCCTCCACTTT. The chain joins TRBV25-1 to TRBJ1-6, with D unclear. The CDR3 spans 12 residues. V lost 6 bases and J 8 bases, leaving 8 bases between the germline ends. Germline CDR1 is MGHDK and CDR2 is SYGVNS.

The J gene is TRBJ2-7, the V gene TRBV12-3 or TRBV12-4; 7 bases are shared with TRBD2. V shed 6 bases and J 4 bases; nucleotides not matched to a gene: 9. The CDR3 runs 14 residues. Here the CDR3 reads CASSPGGSGYEQYF. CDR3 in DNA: TGTGCCAGCAGCCCAGGCGGGAGCGGGTACGAGCAGTACTTC.

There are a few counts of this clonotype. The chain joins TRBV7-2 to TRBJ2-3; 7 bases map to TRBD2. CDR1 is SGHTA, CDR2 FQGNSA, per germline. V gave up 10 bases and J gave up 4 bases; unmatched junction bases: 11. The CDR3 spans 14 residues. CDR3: CAIKVLGGADTQYF. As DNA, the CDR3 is TGTGCCATAAAGGTGCTGGGGGGGGCAGATACGCAGTATTTT.

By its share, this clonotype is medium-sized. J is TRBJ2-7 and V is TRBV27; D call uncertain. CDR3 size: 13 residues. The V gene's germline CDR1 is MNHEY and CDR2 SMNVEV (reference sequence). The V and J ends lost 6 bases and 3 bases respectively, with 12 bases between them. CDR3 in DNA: TGTGCCAGCAGACCAAACCAAGACTACGAGCAGTACTTC. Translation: CASRPNQDYEQYF.

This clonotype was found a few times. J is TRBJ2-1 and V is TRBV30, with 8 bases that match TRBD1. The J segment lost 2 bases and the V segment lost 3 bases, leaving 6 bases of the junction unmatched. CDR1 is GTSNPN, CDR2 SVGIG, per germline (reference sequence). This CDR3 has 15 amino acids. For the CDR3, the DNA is TGTGCCTGGAGACCAGGGGGCAGGCCCTACAATGAGCAGTTCTTC. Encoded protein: CAWRPGGRPYNEQFF.

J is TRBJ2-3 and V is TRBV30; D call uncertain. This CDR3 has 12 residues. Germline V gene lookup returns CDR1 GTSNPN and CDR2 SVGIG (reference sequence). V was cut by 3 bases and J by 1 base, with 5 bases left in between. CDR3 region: CAWSMGTDTQYF. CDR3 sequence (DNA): TGTGCCTGGAGCATGGGCACAGATACGCAGTATTTT. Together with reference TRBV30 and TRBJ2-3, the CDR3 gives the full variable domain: SQTIHQWPATLVQPVGSPLSLECTVEGTSNPNLYWYRQAAGRGLQLLFYSVGIGQISSEVPQNLSASRPQDRQFILSSKKLLLSDSGFYLCAWSMGTDTQYFGPGTRLTVL.

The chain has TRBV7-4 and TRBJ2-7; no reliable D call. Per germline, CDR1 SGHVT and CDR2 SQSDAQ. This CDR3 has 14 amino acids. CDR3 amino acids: CVRRAPPGSYEQYF. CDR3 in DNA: TGTGTCCGACGGGCTCCCCCGGGCTCCTACGAGCAGTACTTC.

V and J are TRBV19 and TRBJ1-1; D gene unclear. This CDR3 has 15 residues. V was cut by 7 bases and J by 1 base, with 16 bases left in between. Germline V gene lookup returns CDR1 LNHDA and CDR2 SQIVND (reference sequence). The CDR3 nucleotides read TGTGCCAGTATTGGGCAGAAGTGGGGGAACACTGAAGCTTTCTTT. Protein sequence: CASIGQKWGNTEAFF. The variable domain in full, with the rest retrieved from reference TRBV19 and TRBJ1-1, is DGGITQSPKYLFRKEGQNVTLSCEQNLNHDAMYWYRQDPGQGLRLIYYSQIVNDFQKGDIAEGYSVSREKKESFPLTVTSAQKNPTAFYLCASIGQKWGNTEAFFGQGTRLTVV.

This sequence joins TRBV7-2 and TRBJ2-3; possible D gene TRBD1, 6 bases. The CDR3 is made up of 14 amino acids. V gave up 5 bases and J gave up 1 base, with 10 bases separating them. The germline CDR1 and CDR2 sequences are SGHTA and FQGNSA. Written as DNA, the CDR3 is TGTGCCAGCAGCCCAGGGGCAGGCACAGATACGCAGTATTTT. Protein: CASSPGAGTDTQYF.

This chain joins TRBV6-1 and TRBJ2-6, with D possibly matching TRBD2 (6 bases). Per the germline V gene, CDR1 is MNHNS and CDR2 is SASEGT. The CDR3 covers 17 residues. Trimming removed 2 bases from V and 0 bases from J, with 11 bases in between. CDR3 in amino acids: CASSERAGISGANVLTF. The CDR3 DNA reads TGTGCCAGCAGTGAAAGGGCGGGAATCTCTGGGGCCAACGTCCTGACTTTC.

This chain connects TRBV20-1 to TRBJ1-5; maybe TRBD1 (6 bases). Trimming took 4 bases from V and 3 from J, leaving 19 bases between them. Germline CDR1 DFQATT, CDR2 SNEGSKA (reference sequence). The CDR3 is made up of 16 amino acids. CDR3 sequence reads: CSANPWTRGDNQPQHF. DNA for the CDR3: TGCAGTGCTAATCCTTGGACAAGGGGGGACAATCAGCCCCAGCATTTT.

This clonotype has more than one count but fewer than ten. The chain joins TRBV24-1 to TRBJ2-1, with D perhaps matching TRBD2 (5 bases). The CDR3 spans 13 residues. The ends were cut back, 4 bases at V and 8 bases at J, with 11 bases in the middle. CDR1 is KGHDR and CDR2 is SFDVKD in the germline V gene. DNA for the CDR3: TGTGCCACCAGTGACCTCTGGACTGATGAGCAGTTCTTC. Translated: CATSDLWTDEQFF.

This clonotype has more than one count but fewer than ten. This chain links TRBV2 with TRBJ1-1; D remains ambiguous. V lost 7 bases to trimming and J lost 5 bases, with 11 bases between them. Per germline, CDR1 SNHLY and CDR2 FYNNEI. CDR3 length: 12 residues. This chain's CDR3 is CASMYRRTEAFF. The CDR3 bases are TGTGCCAGCATGTACAGACGGACTGAAGCTTTCTTT.

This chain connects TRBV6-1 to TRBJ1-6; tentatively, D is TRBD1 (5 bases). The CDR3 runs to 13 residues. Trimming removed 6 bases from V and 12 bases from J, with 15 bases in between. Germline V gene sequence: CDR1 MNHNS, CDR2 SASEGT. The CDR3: CASSAGLGGPLHF. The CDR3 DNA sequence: TGTGCCAGCAGCGCGGGCCTGGGGGGACCCCTCCACTTT.

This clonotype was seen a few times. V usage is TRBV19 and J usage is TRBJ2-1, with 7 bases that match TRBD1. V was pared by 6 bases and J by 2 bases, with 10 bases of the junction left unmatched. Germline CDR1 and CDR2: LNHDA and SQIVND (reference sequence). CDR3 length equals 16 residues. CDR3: CASRIYGQATYNEQFF. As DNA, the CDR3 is TGTGCCAGTAGGATCTACGGACAGGCCACCTACAATGAGCAGTTCTTC.

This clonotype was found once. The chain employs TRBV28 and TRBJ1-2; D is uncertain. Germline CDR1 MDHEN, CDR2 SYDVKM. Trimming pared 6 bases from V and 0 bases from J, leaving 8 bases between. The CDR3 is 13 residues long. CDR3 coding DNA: TGTGCCAGCAGGGACCCGACTAACTATGGCTACACCTTC. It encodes CASRDPTNYGYTF.

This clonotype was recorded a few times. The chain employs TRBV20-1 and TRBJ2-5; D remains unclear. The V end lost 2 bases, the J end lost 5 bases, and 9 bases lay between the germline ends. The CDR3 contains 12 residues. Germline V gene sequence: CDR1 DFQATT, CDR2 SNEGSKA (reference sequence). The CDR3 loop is CSARSTEETQYF. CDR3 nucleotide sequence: TGCAGTGCTAGATCAACCGAGGAGACCCAGTACTTC.

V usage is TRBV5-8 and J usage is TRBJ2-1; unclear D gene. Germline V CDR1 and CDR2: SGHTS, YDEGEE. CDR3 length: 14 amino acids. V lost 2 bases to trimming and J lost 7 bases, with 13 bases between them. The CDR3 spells CASSLNRVANEQFF. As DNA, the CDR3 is TGTGCCAGCAGCTTAAATAGGGTGGCGAATGAGCAGTTCTTC.

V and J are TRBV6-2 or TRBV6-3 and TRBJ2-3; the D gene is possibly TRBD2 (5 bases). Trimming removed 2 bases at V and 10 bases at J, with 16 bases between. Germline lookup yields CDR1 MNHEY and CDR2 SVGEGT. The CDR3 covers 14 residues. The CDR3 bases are TGTGCCAGCAGTTACACTACCAGACTAATCGCGCAGTATTTT. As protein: CASSYTTRLIAQYF.

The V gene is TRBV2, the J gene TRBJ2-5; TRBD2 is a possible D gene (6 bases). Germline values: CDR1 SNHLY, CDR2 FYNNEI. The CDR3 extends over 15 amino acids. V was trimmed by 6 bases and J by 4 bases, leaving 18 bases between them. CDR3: CASSLIGGNRETQYF. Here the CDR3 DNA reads TGTGCCAGCAGCCTCATCGGGGGAAACAGAGAGACCCAGTACTTC.

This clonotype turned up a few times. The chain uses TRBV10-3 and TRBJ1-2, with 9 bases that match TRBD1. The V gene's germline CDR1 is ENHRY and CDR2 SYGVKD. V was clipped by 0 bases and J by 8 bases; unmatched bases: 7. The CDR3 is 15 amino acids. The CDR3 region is CAISESRDRAGGYTF. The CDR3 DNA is TGTGCCATCAGTGAGTCTCGGGACAGGGCAGGCGGCTACACCTTC.

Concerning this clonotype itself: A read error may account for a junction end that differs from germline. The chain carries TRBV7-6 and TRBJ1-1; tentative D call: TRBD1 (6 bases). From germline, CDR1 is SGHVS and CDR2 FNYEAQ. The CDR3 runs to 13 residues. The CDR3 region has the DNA TGTGCCAGCACCTTACAGGGGAACACTGAAGCTTTCTTT. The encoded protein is CASTLQGNTEAFF.

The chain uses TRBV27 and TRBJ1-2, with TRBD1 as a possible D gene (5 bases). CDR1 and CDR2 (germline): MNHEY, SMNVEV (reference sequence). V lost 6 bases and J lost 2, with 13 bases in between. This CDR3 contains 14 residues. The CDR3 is CASRQWAGNYGYTF. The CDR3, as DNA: TGTGCCAGCAGACAATGGGCAGGGAACTATGGCTACACCTTC.

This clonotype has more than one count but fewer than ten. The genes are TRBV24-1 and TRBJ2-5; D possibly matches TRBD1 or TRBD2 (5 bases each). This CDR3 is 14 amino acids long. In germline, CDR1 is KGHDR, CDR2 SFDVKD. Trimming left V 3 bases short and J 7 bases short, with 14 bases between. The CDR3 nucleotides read TGTGCCACCAGTGATCCAGGGCCTAGCAGGACCCAGTACTTC. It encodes CATSDPGPSRTQYF.

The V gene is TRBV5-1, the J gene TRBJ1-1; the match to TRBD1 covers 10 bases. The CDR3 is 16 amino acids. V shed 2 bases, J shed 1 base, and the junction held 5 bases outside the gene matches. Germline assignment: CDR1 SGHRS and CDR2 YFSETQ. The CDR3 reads CASSFRDRGWNTEAFF. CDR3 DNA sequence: TGCGCCAGCAGCTTCCGGGACAGGGGATGGAACACTGAAGCTTTCTTT.